These 2 T cell receptor beta chains were all obtained from the same sample, sequenced in a study of metastatic and nonmetastatic thyroid tumors. TCRdb reanalyzed the PCR reads with MiXCR. Of roughly 64,000 clones listed, approximately 4% were seen once; the top ten hold approximately 20%. Each patient went into thyroid surgery without having received any treatment. The sample comprised blood. These receptors were collected from a female donor with papillary thyroid cancer or a benign thyroid nodule (not recorded which). Some clones in this sample may be carry-over from other donors' samples.

In its sample, this clone was seen many times. The V gene is TRBV29-1, the J gene TRBJ2-5; TRBD2 aligns across 7 bases. This CDR3 is 14 amino acids long. V shed 0 bases and J 3 bases; nucleotides not matched to a gene: 4. Germline loops: CDR1 SQVTM, CDR2 ANQGSEA. Here the CDR3 reads CSVEEGGSEETQYF. In nucleotides, the CDR3 is TGCAGCGTTGAAGAGGGCGGGAGTGAAGAGACCCAGTACTTC.

This clone appeared many times. The rearrangement uses TRBV6-1 and TRBJ2-1; D is uncertain. Trimming shortened V by 5 bases and J by 0 bases, and 11 bases separated the two germline ends. Germline lookup yields CDR1 MNHNS and CDR2 SASEGT. This CDR3 comprises 15 residues. CDR3: CASSLQLGSYNEQFF. In DNA form, the CDR3 reads TGTGCCAGCAGTTTGCAGCTCGGCTCCTACAATGAGCAGTTCTTC.